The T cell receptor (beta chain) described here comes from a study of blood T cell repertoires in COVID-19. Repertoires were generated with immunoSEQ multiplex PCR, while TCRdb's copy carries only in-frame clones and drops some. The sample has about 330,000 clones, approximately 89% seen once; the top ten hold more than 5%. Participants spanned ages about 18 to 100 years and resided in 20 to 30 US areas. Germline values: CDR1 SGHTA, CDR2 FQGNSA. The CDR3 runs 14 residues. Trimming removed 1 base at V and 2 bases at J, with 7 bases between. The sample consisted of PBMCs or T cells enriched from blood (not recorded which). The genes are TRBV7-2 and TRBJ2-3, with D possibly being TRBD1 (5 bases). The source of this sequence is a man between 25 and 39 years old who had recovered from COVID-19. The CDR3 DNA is TGTGCCAGCAGCTTAGACAGGTACACAGATACGCAGTATTTT. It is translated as CASSLDRYTDTQYF.